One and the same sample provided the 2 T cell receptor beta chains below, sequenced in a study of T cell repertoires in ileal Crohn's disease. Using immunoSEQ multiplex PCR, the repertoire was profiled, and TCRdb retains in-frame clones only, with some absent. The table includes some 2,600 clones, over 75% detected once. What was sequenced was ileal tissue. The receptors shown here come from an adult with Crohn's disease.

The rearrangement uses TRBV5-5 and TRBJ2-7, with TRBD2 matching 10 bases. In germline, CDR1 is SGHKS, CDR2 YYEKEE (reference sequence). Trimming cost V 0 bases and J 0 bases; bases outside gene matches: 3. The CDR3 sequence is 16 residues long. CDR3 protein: CASSLARLAGSYEQYF. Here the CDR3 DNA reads TGTGCCAGCAGCTTGGCCAGACTAGCGGGCTCCTACGAGCAGTACTTC.

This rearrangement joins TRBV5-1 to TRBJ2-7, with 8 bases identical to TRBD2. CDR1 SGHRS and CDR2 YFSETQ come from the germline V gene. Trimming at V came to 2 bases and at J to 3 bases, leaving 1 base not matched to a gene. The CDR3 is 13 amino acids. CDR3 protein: CASSFAGGYEQYF. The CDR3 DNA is TGCGCCAGCAGCTTTGCGGGAGGCTACGAGCAGTACTTC.